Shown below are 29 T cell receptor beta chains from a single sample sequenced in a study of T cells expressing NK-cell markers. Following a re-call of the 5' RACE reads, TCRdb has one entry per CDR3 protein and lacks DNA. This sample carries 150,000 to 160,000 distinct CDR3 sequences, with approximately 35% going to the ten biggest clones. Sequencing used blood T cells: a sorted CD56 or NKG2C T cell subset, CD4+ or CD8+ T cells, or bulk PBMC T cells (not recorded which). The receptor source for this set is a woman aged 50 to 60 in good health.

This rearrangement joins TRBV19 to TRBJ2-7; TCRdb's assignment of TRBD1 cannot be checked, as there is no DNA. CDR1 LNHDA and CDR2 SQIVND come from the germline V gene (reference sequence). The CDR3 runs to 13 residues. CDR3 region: CASAPDRNYEQYF.

This CDR3 reads CATSGSRGTDDDEQFF. The chain employs TRBV24-1 and TRBJ2-1; TCRdb picks TRBD1, but there is no DNA to check that call. Germline assignment: CDR1 KGHDR and CDR2 SFDVKD. The CDR3 runs 16 residues.

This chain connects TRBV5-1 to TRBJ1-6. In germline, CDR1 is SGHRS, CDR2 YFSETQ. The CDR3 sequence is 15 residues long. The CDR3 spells CASSLVAGGNSPLHF.

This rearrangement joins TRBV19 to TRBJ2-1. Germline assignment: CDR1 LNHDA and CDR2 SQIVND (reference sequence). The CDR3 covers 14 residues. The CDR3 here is CASRFYGENNEQFF. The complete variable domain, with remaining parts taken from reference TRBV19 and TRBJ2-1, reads DGGITQSPKYLFRKEGQNVTLSCEQNLNHDAMYWYRQDPGQGLRLIYYSQIVNDFQKGDIAEGYSVSREKKESFPLTVTSAQKNPTAFYLCASRFYGENNEQFFGPGTRLTVL.

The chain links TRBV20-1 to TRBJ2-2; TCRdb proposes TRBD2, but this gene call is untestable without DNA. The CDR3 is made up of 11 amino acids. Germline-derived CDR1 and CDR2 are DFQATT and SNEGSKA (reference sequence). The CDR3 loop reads CSAPAGGELFF.

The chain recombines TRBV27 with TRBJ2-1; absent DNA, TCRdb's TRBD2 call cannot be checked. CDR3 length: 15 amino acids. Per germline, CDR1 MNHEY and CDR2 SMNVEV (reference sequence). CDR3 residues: CASSPGTSGFGEQFF.

CDR3 sequence reads: CASGDPLRTQYF. This chain uses TRBV27 with TRBJ2-5. The CDR3 is 12 residues long. Germline CDR1 and CDR2: MNHEY and SMNVEV (reference sequence).

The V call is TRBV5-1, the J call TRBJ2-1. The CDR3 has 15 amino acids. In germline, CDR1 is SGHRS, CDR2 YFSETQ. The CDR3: CASSPIATHGDEQFF. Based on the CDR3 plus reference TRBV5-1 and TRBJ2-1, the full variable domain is KAGVTQTPRYLIKTRGQQVTLSCSPISGHRSVSWYQQTPGQGLQFLFEYFSETQRNKGNFPGRFSGRQFSNSRSEMNVSTLELGDSALYLCASSPIATHGDEQFFGPGTRLTVL.

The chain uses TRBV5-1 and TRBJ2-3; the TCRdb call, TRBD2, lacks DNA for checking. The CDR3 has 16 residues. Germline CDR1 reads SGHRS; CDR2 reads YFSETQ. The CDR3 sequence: CASSPNGETSTDTQYF.

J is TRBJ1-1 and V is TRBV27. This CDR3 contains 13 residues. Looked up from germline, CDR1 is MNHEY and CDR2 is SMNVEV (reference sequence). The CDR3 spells CASSLNYNTEAFF.

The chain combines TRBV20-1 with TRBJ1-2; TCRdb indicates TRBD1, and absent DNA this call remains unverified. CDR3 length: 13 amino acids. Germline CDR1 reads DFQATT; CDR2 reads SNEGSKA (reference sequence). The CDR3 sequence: CSARDGEVAGYTF.

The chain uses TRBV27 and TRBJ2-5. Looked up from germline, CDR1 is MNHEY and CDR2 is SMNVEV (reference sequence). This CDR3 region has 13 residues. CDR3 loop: CASSSGEEETQYF.

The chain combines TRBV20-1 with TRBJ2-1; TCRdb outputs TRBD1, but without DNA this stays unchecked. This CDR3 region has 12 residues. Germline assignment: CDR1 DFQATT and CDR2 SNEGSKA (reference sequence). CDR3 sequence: CSARALGGEQFF.

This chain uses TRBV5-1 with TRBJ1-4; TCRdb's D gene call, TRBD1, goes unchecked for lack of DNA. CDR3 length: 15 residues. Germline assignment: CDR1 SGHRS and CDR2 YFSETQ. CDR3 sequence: CASSPEPGAGEKLFF.

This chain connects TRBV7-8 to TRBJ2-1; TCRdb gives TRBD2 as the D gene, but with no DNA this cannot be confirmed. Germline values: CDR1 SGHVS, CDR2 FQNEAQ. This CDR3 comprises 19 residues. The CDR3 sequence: CASSLGLAGAPNYYNEQFF.

The CDR3 sequence is CASSLAGLADTQYF. The chain combines TRBV5-1 with TRBJ2-3. This CDR3 has 14 residues. Germline V gene data show CDR1 as SGHRS and CDR2 as YFSETQ.

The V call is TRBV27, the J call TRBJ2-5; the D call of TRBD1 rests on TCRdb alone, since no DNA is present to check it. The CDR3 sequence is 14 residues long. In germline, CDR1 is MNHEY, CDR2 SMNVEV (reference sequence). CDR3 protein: CASSTTGGTETQYF.

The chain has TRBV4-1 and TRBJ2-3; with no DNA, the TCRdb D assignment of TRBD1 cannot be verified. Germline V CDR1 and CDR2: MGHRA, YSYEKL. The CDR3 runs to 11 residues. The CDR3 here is CASSPGTEQYF.

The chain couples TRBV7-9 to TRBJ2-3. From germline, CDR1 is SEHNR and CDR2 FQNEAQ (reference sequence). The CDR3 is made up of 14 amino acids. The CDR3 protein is CASSVSGTTDTQYF.

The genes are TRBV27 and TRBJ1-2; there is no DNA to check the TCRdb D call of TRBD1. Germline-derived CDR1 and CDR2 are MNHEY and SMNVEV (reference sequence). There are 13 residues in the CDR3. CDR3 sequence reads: CASKGQGDYGYTF.

The CDR3 sequence: CASSFPVSNTGELFF. V is TRBV12-3 or TRBV12-4 and J is TRBJ2-2. This CDR3 contains 15 residues.

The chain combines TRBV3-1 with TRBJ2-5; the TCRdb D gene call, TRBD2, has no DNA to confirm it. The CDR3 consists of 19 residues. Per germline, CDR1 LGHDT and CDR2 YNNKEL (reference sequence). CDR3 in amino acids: CASSLSPRLAGGEQETQYF.

The CDR3 sequence: CASTLEWTDASNQPQHF. J is TRBJ1-5 and V is TRBV7-2; TCRdb reports TRBD1, a call that lacks DNA to check it against. Germline V gene data show CDR1 as SGHTA and CDR2 as FQGNSA. The CDR3 length is 17 residues. The full variable domain, in which reference TRBV7-2 and TRBJ1-5 provide the parts outside the CDR3, is GAGVSQSPSNKVTEKGKDVELRCDPISGHTALYWYRQSLGQGLEFLIYFQGNSAPDKSGLPSDRFSAERTGGSVSTLTIQRTQQEDSAVYLCASTLEWTDASNQPQHFGDGTRLSIL.

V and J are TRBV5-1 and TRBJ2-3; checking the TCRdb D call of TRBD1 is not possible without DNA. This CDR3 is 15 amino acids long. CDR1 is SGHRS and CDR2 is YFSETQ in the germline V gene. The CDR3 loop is CASSLAAGSTDTQYF.

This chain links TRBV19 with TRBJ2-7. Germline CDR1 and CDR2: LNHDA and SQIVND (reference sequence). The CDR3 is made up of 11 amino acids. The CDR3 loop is CASSFGYEQYF.

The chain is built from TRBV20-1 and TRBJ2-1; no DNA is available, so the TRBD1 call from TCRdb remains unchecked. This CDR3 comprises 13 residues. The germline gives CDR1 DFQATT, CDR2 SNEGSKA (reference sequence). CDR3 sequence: CSAAGTSAREQFF.

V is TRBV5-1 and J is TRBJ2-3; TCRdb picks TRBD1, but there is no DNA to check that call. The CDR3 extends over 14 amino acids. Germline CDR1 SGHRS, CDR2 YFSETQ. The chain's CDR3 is CASSSTDRADTQYF.

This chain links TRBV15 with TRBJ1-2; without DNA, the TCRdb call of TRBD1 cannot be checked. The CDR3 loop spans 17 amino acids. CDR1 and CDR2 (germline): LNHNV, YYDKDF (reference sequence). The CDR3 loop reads CATSREGQYSANYGYTF.

CDR3 protein: CAIRRAENTGELFF. The rearrangement joins TRBV19 to TRBJ2-2; TCRdb selects TRBD2, and the lack of DNA leaves this call unchecked. Germline V gene lookup returns CDR1 LNHDA and CDR2 SQIVND (reference sequence). The CDR3 runs 14 residues.